This paragraph covers one TCR beta chain sequence. The data were taken from a study of T cell changes during pregnancy in multiple sclerosis. This CDR3 comprises 16 residues. V lost 3 bases, J lost 7 bases, and 8 bases stayed unmatched. Germline V gene sequence: CDR1 SNHLY, CDR2 FYNNEI. Assay: immunoSEQ multiplex PCR; the TCRdb copy retains only in-frame clones and omits some. The sample has approximately 40,000 clones, about 90% seen once. The clonotype originates from a female donor in good health, enrolled as a control in a pregnancy study. V is TRBV2 and J is TRBJ2-2, with 10 nucleotides matching TRBD2. The sequencing used CD4+ T cells from peripheral blood mononuclear cells, collected after pregnancy. CDR3 coding DNA: TGTGCCAGCAGTGATGTTTCTAGCGGGAGTATCGGGGAGCTGTTTTTT. Protein: CASSDVSSGSIGELFF. Looking up the rest from reference TRBV2 and TRBJ2-2 gives the full variable domain: EPEVTQTPSHQVTQMGQEVILRCVPISNHLYFYWYRQILGQKVEFLVSFYNNEISEKSEIFDDQFSVERPDGSNFTLKIRSTKLEDSAMYFCASSDVSSGSIGELFFGEGSRLTVL.